The present T cell receptor beta chain was sequenced within a study of cytomegalovirus exposure and HLA in healthy donors. Study-wide results and caveats: V- and J-gene trimming in TCR beta was tied to a missense DCLRE1C variant by an analysis performed later. Sequencing artifact likely explains a cluster of highly shared sequence variants.

Trimming removed 1 base from V and 9 bases from J, with 16 bases in between. CDR3 size: 15 residues. The germline V gene has CDR1 SGHNT and CDR2 YENEEA. Researchers ran the PCR with 60 Vbeta and 13 Jbeta primers. Assay: immunoSEQ multiplex PCR; the TCRdb copy retains only in-frame clones and omits some. The profile shows roughly 100,000 clones, about three quarters of them singletons. Comment on this clone: Antigen specificity is unknown.

The chain is built from TRBV11-3 and TRBJ2-1; D is possibly TRBD2 (6 bases). This clonotype was obtained from a woman between 35 and 50 years old in good health and CMV-seropositive. Sequencing was performed on PBMCs. CDR3 bases: TGTGCCAGCAGCTTAGTATTTGGCGGGGAGGTTGAGCAGTTCTTC. Translation: CASSLVFGGEVEQFF.